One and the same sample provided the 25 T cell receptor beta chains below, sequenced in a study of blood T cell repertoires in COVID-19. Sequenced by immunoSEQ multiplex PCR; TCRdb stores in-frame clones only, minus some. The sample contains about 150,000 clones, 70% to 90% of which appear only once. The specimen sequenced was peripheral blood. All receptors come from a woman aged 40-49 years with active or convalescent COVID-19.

The CDR3 loop reads CASSHGTGSYNEQFF. The CDR3 DNA follows: TGTGCCAGCAGCCACGGGACAGGGTCCTACAATGAGCAGTTCTTC. This chain links TRBV4-2 with TRBJ2-1; 9 bases line up with TRBD1. The J segment lost 1 base and the V segment lost 3 bases, leaving 1 base of the junction unmatched. The CDR3 is 15 residues long. CDR1 and CDR2 from the germline V gene are LGHNA and YNFKEQ.

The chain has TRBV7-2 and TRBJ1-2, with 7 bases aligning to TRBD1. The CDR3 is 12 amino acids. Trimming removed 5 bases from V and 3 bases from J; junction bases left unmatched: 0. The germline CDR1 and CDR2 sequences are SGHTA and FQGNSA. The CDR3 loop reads CASSGQDYGYTF. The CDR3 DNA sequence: TGTGCCAGCAGCGGACAGGACTATGGCTACACCTTC.

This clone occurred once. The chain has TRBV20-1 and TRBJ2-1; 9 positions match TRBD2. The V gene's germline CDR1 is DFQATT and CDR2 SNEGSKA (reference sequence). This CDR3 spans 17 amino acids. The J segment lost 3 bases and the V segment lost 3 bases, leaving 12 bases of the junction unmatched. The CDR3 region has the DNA TGCAGTGCTAGTCTAGCGGGACCGCCAAGAATCTACAATGAGCAGTTCTTC. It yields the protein CSASLAGPPRIYNEQFF.

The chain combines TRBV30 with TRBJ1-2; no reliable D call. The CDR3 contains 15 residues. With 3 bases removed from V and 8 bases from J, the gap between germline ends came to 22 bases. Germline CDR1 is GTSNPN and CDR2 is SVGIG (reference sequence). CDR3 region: CAWSEAVTPLRGYTF. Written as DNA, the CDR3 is TGTGCCTGGAGCGAGGCTGTGACCCCCCTGCGGGGCTACACCTTC.

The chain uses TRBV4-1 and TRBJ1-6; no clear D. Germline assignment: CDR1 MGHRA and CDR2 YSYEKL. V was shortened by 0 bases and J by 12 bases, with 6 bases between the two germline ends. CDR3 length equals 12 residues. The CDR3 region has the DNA TGCGCCAGCAGCCAAGACCGAGGACCCCTCCACTTT. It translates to CASSQDRGPLHF.

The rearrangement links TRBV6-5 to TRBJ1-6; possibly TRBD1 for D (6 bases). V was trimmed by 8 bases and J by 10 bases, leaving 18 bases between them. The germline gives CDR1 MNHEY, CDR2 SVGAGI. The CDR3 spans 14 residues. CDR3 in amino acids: CASPSGTGMSPLHF. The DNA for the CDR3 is TGTGCCAGCCCAAGTGGCACAGGGATGTCACCCCTCCACTTT.

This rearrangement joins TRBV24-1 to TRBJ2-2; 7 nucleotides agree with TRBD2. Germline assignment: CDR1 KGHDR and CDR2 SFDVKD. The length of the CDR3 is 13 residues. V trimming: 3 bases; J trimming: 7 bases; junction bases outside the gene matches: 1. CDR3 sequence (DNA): TGTGCCACCAGTGATGGGGGGGTCGGGGAGCTGTTTTTT. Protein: CATSDGGVGELFF.

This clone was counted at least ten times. CDR3 sequence (DNA): TGTGCCAGCAGCCCGAGCCCACTAGCGCTACAAGAGACCCAGTACTTC. Amino acid sequence: CASSPSPLALQETQYF. This chain links TRBV11-2 with TRBJ2-5; 7 nucleotides line up with TRBD2. Germline V CDR1 and CDR2: SGHAT, FQNNGV. The CDR3 contains 16 residues. V dropped 5 bases and J dropped 2; count of bases not matched to a gene: 11.

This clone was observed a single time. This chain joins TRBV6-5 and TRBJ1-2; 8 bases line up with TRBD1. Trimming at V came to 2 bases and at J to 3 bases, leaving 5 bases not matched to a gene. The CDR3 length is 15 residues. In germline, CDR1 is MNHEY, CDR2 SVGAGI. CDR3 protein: CASSYHTGGHYGYTF. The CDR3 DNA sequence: TGTGCCAGCAGTTACCATACAGGGGGACACTATGGCTACACCTTC.

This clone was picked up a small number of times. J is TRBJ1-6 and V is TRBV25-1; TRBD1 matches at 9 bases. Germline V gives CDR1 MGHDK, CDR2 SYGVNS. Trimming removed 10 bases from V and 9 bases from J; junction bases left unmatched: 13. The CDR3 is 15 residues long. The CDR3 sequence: CATANRGLGGSPLHF. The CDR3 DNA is TGTGCCACCGCTAACAGGGGGCTCGGGGGTTCACCCCTCCACTTT.

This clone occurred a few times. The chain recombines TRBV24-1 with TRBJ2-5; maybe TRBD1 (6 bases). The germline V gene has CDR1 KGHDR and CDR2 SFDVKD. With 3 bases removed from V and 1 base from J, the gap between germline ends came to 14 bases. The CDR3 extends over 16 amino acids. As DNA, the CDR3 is TGTGCCACCAGTGATGCAGGGCAGGGGCCCCAAGAGACCCAGTACTTC. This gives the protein CATSDAGQGPQETQYF.

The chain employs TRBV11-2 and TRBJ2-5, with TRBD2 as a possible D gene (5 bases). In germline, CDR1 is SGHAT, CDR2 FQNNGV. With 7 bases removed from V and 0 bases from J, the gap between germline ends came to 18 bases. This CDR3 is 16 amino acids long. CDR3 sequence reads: CASTLRSTEDQETQYF. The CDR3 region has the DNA TGTGCCAGCACCCTCAGATCGACGGAGGACCAAGAGACCCAGTACTTC.

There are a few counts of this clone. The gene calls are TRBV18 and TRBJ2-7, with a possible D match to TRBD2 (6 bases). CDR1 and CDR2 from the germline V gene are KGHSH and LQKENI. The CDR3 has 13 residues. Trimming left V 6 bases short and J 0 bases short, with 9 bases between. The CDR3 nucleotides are TGTGCCAGCTCGCCGGGGGTCTCCTACGAGCAGTACTTC. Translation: CASSPGVSYEQYF.

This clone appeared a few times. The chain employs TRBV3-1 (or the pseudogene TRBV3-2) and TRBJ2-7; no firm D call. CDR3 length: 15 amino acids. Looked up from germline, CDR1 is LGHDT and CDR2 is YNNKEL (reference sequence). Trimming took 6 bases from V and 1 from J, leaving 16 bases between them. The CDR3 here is CASRPAGYPSYEQYF. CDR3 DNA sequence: TGTGCCAGCAGGCCCGCCGGGTATCCATCCTACGAGCAGTACTTC.

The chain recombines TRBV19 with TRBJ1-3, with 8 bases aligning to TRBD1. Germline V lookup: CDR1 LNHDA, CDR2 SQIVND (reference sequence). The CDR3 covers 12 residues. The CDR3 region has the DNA TGTCACAGGGGGGTTTCTGGAAACACCATATATTTT. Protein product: CHRGVSGNTIYF.

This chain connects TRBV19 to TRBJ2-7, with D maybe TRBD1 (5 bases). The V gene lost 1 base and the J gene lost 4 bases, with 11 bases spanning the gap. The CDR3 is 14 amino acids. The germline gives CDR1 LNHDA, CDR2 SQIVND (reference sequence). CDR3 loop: CASSIVAGSYEQYF. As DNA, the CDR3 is TGTGCCAGTAGTATAGTGGCAGGGTCGTACGAGCAGTACTTC.

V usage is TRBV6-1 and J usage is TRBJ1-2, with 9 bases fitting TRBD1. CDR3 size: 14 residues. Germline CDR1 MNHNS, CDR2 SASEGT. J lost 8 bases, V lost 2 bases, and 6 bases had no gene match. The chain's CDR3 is CASSELPGQGGYTF. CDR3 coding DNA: TGTGCCAGCAGTGAATTACCGGGACAGGGAGGCTACACCTTC.

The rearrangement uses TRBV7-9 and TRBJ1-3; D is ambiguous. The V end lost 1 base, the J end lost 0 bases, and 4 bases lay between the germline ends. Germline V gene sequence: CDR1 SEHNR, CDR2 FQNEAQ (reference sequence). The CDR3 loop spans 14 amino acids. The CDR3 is CASSLGGSGNTIYF. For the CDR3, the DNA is TGTGCCAGCAGCTTAGGAGGCTCTGGAAACACCATATATTTT. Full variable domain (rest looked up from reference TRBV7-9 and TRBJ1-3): DTGVSQNPRHKITKRGQNVTFRCDPISEHNRLYWYRQTLGQGPEFLTYFQNEAQLEKSRLLSDRFSAERPKGSFSTLEIQRTEQGDSAMYLCASSLGGSGNTIYFGEGSWLTVV.

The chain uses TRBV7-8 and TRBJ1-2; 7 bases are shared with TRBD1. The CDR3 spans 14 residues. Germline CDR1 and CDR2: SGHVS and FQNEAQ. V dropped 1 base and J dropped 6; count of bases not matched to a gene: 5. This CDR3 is CASSLVVTGHGYTF. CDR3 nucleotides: TGTGCCAGCAGCTTAGTTGTGACAGGGCATGGCTACACCTTC.

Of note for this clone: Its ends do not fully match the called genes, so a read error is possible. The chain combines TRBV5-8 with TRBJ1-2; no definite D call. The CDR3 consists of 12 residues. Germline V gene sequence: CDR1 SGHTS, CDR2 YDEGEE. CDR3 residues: CASSGAEDGYTF. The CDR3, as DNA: TGTGCCAGCAGCGGAGCAGAGGATGGGTACACCTTC.

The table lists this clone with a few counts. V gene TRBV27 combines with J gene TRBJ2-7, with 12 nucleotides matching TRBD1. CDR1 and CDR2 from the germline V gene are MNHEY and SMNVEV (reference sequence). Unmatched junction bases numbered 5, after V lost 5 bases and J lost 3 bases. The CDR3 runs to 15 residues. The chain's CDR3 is CASSQGQGAFYEQYF. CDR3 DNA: TGTGCCAGCAGTCAGGGACAGGGGGCGTTCTACGAGCAGTACTTC.

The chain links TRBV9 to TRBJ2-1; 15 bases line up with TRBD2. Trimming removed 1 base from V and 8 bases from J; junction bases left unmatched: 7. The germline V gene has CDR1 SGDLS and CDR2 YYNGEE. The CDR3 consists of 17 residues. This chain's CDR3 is CASSVPGLAGGGDEQFF. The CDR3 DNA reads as TGTGCCAGCAGCGTACCGGGACTAGCGGGAGGAGGCGATGAGCAGTTCTTC.

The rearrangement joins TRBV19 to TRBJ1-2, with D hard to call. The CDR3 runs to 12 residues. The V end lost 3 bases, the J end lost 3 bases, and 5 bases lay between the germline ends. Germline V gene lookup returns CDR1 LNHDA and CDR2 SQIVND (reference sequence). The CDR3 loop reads CASSIGDYGYTF. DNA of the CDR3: TGTGCCAGTAGTATTGGAGACTATGGCTACACCTTC. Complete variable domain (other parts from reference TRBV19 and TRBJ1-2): DGGITQSPKYLFRKEGQNVTLSCEQNLNHDAMYWYRQDPGQGLRLIYYSQIVNDFQKGDIAEGYSVSREKKESFPLTVTSAQKNPTAFYLCASSIGDYGYTFGSGTRLTVV.

The CDR3 sequence is CASSDSASGGNIQYF. Here the CDR3 DNA reads TGTGCCAGCAGTGACTCGGCTAGCGGGGGAAACATTCAGTACTTC. The chain combines TRBV6-4 with TRBJ2-4; 10 nucleotides match TRBD2. CDR3 length: 15 amino acids. J gave up 6 bases and V 0 bases, and 2 bases lay outside the gene matches. The V gene's germline CDR1 is MRHNA and CDR2 SNTAGT.

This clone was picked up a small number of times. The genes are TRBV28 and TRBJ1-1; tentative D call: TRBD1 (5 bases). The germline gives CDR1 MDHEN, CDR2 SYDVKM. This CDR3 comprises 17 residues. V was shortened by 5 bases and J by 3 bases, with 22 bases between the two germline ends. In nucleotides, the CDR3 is TGTGCCAGCAGTCTCCCGCGCGGTGGAGGGGTGGACACTGAAGCTTTCTTT. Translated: CASSLPRGGGVDTEAFF. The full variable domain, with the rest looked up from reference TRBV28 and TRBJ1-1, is DVKVTQSSRYLVKRTGEKVFLECVQDMDHENMFWYRQDPGLGLRLIYFSYDVKMKEKGDIPEGYSVSREKKERFSLILESASTNQTSMYLCASSLPRGGGVDTEAFFGQGTRLTVV.